The rows below give T cell receptor beta chains drawn from one sample of a study of neurological immune-mediated disorders. MiXCR, applied by TCRdb to the 5' RACE reads, yields one record per CDR3 protein. In the table there are roughly 62,000 distinct CDR3 sequences, 4% to 6% of which are singletons. Sequencing was done on a sample of PBMCs. These receptors were obtained from a woman aged 45-60 years with multiple sclerosis. Each CDR3 is given with its conserved first and last residue. The D gene is left open where the match is weak. The size field is filled for only some rows; it gives once, few, many or a size class.

j_gene	abundance	d_gene	v_gene	CDR3nt	CDR3aa
TRBJ2-2	many	-	TRBV20-1	TGCAGTGCCAAGAGGGAGCGGTGGGGGCCCGGGGAGCTGTTTTTT	CSAKRERWGPGELFF
TRBJ2-4	many	TRBD2	TRBV6-2/TRBV6-3	TGTGCCAGCAGTTACCACCCCCCCGGACTAGCCATGGCCAAAAACATTCAGTACTTC	CASSYHPPGLAMAKNIQYF
TRBJ2-7	many	-	TRBV20-1	TGCAGTGCTAGAGATCGGCGACTACCCTACGAGCAGTACTTC	CSARDRRLPYEQYF
TRBJ2-1	-	-	TRBV7-3	TGTGCCAGCAGCTTAACCTCGAACAATGAGCAGTTCTTC	CASSLTSNNEQFF
TRBJ2-5	many	-	TRBV20-1	TGCAGTGCTAGTCCTAGCTCAGAGACCCAGTACTTC	CSASPSSETQYF
TRBJ2-5	many	TRBD2	TRBV5-5	TGTGCCAGCAGCTTTCTAGCGGGGGGGCCCGGGGAGACCCAGTACTTC	CASSFLAGGPGETQYF
TRBJ2-3	-	TRBD1	TRBV7-2	TGTGCCAGCAGCTTAACCATGGACAGGAGCACAGATACGCAGTATTTT	CASSLTMDRSTDTQYF
TRBJ1-6	many	-	TRBV4-3	TGCGCCAGCAGCCAACAAACCAGGGATTCACCCCTCCACTTT	CASSQQTRDSPLHF
TRBJ2-5	many	-	TRBV20-1	TGCAGTGCTAGGGGGGAGTTGGAGACCCAGTACTTC	CSARGELETQYF
TRBJ2-2	few	TRBD1	TRBV9	TGTGCCAGCAGCGTTAGGGGGACAGGGGAAACCGGGGAGCTGTTTTTT	CASSVRGTGETGELFF
TRBJ2-1	few	TRBD2	TRBV24-1	TGTGCCACCAGTGATTGGAGCGGGGGGGCCAACAATGAGCAGTTCTTC	CATSDWSGGANNEQFF
TRBJ1-1	many	-	TRBV7-2	TGTGCCAGCAGCTTAGAGGGATCGAACACTGAAGCTTTCTTT	CASSLEGSNTEAFF
TRBJ2-2	few	-	TRBV7-3	TGTGCCAGCAGCCCCGGACGAACCGGGGAGCTGTTTTTT	CASSPGRTGELFF
TRBJ2-2	many	-	TRBV7-8	TGTGCCAGCAGCAAGACCGATGGAACCGGGGAGCTGTTTTTT	CASSKTDGTGELFF
TRBJ1-3	many	-	TRBV5-1	TGCGCCAGCAGCGGTGGAAACACCATATATTTT	CASSGGNTIYF
TRBJ1-6	-	-	TRBV7-2	TGTGCCAGCAGCTTAGCGCCGGTGTCCGGGAGCTCCTATAATTCACCCCTCAACTTT	CASSLAPVSGSSYNSPLNF
TRBJ2-3	many	-	TRBV20-1	TGCAGTGCTAGAGTAACAGATACGCAGTATTTT	CSARVTDTQYF
TRBJ2-5	few	-	TRBV5-1	TGCGCCAGCAGCCTCCTTAATTCGGTGGGAGAGACCCAGTACTTC	CASSLLNSVGETQYF
TRBJ1-1	many	-	TRBV7-3	TGTGCCAGCAGCTTAGTTCGAAACGGGAACACTGAAGCTTTCTTT	CASSLVRNGNTEAFF
TRBJ2-3	few	-	TRBV9	TGTGCCAGCAGCCAACCCAAAGGGGGGCAGGCACTAAACACAGATACGCAGTATTTT	CASSQPKGGQALNTDTQYF
TRBJ1-1	many	TRBD1	TRBV7-8	TGTGCCAGCAGCGCAAGACAGGGGTACACTGAAGCTTTCTTT	CASSARQGYTEAFF
TRBJ2-7	many	-	TRBV5-5	TGTGCCAGCAGCTTTCGCCGGGACAACTCCTACGAGCAGTACTTC	CASSFRRDNSYEQYF
TRBJ2-1	many	-	TRBV4-2	TGTGCCAGCAGCCCCCCGGTTGGCACCAGCTCCTACAATGAGCAGTTCTTC	CASSPPVGTSSYNEQFF
TRBJ2-7	many	TRBD1	TRBV29-1	TGCAGCGTTGAAGGGACAGGGACCTACGAGCAGTACTTC	CSVEGTGTYEQYF
TRBJ2-1	many	-	TRBV7-2	TGTGCCAGCACCCTAGGGTATGGGGGTTATAATGAGCAGTTCTTC	CASTLGYGGYNEQFF
TRBJ2-4	many	TRBD1	TRBV12-3/TRBV12-4	TGTGCCAGCAACAACAGGGGTGCGGACATTCAGTACTTC	CASNNRGADIQYF
TRBJ1-1	many	-	TRBV20-1	TGCAGTGCTAGAGATCCGAGGGGGGCGAACACTGAAGCTTTCTTT	CSARDPRGANTEAFF
TRBJ1-2	many	-	TRBV12-3/TRBV12-4	TGTGCCAGCAGTTACTCCGTTGGCTACACCTTC	CASSYSVGYTF
TRBJ1-5	many	-	TRBV28	TGTGCCAGCAGTTTTAGGGGGTTAGGTCAGCCCCAGCATTTT	CASSFRGLGQPQHF
TRBJ2-7	many	-	TRBV6-1	TGTGCCAGCAGTGACATAACAGGGTTATCCTACGAGCAGTACTTC	CASSDITGLSYEQYF
TRBJ2-1	many	TRBD2	TRBV5-1	TGCGCCAGCAGCTTGATTAGTAGCGGGGGACTCTCCTACAATGAGCAGTTCTTC	CASSLISSGGLSYNEQFF
TRBJ1-2	many	-	TRBV12-3/TRBV12-4	TGTGCCAGCAGTCTCGGGACGCCTAATAGCGGCTACACCTTC	CASSLGTPNSGYTF
TRBJ1-5	many	-	TRBV20-1	TGCAGTGCTAGAGATCGGGGGGACCTCCGAAATCATTTT	CSARDRGDLRNHF
TRBJ1-4	many	-	TRBV4-3	TGCGCCAGCAGCCAAGAATTAGGAGAAAAACTGTTTTTT	CASSQELGEKLFF
TRBJ2-1	many	TRBD1	TRBV5-1	TGCGCCAGCCGTCAAGAGGGGGCGAACTACAATGAGCAGTTCTTC	CASRQEGANYNEQFF
TRBJ2-3	many	-	TRBV29-1	TGCAGCGTGGCCGGGACTGACACCTCTCGCACAGATACGCAGTATTTT	CSVAGTDTSRTDTQYF
TRBJ2-2	few	TRBD1	TRBV7-8	TGTGCCAGCAGCTCCGGCAGGGGGCTAGACACCGGGGAGCTGTTTTTT	CASSSGRGLDTGELFF
TRBJ1-2	many	-	TRBV12-3/TRBV12-4	TGTGCCAGCAGTTTATTTAGCAGCGGTGGCTACACCTTC	CASSLFSSGGYTF
TRBJ2-7	-	-	TRBV5-4	TGTGCCAGCAGCTTGGAAGGGGGACGATACGAGCAGTACTTC	CASSLEGGRYEQYF
TRBJ2-7	many	TRBD1	TRBV7-2	TGTGCCAGCAGCGCCCGACAGGGGGCCTACGAGCAGTACTTC	CASSARQGAYEQYF
TRBJ2-7	many	-	TRBV7-2	TGTGCCAGCAGCTCAAACAGGGAGAGCTACGAGCAGTACTTC	CASSSNRESYEQYF
TRBJ2-1	many	TRBD2	TRBV9	TGTGCCAGCAGCGTAGGACCTAGCGGGTACAATGAGCAGTTCTTC	CASSVGPSGYNEQFF
TRBJ1-6	-	-	TRBV4-1	TGCGCCAGCAGCCAAGGCAAAACGTCACCCCTCAACTTT	CASSQGKTSPLNF
TRBJ2-3	many	-	TRBV7-2	TGTGCCAGCAGCGCCCTTAGGGATACGCAGTATTTT	CASSALRDTQYF
TRBJ1-2	many	TRBD1	TRBV9	TGTGCCAGCAGCGTGTCCAGGGGGCATGGCTACACCTTC	CASSVSRGHGYTF
TRBJ2-6	-	-	TRBV4-3	TGCGCCAGCAGCCAAGATCTGATGCGAGTTGCTGGGGCCAAAGTCCTGACTTTC	CASSQDLMRVAGAKVLTF
TRBJ2-5	many	-	TRBV5-4	TGTGCCAGCAGCTTGGTAGGGGGAGGTCAAGAGACCCAGTACTTC	CASSLVGGGQETQYF
TRBJ2-3	many	-	TRBV10-3	TGTGCCATCAGTGAGGGGGCAGGGGTCTCCACAGATACGCAGTATTTT	CAISEGAGVSTDTQYF
TRBJ2-5	many	TRBD2	TRBV6-2/TRBV6-3	TGTGCCAGCAGACTCGGGGGGGCCGGTGAGACCCAGTACTTC	CASRLGGAGETQYF
TRBJ1-5	many	TRBD1	TRBV5-1	TGTGCCAGCAGCTTAGGACAGGATCAGCCCCAGAATTTT	CASSLGQDQPQNF
TRBJ2-1	few	-	TRBV28	TGTGCCAGCAGTTTAAGCGGGGGACAGGGACGGCTTAGTGAGCAGTTCTTC	CASSLSGGQGRLSEQFF
TRBJ2-3	many	TRBD2	TRBV6-5	TGTGCCAGCAGAGGACTAGCGGGCCCCACAGATACGCAGTATTTT	CASRGLAGPTDTQYF
TRBJ2-3	many	-	TRBV7-9	TGTGCCAGCAGCTTAGTAGGGCAAGGAGATACGCAGTATTTT	CASSLVGQGDTQYF